The T cell receptor beta chain described here comes from a study of breast tumors, draining lymph nodes, adjacent tissues. Whole-study results and caveats: Data only fit, rather than demonstrated, lymph node origin of most tumor T cells. Compared with basal-like, luminal-like tumors shared significantly more repertoire with nontumor tissue. The data were judged consistent with most tumor T cells coming from lymph node and expanding in tumor. Compared with lymph nodes, tumors were less diverse; compared with nontumor tissue, more.

A single record per CDR3 protein comes from TCRdb applying MiXCR to the multiplex PCR reads. Of more than 80,000 distinct CDR3 sequences listed, about 29% are singletons. Breast cancer patients provided tissue from their axillary draining lymph nodes. Germline V gene lookup returns CDR1 SGHKS and CDR2 YYEKEE (reference sequence). The V gene end was trimmed by 0 bases and the J gene end by 5 bases; junction bases not matched to a gene: 11. This CDR3 is built from 16 residues. This clonotype was observed a few times. What it recognizes is unknown. A much bigger clone sits one base away, suggesting this may be a read error.

The receptor's source is a female donor with breast cancer. Some clones in this sample may be carry-over from other donors' samples. Source material: axillary lymph node tissue. J is TRBJ2-7 and V is TRBV5-5; 7 nucleotides align to TRBD2. In DNA, the CDR3 is TGTGCCAGCAGCTTGGGGGGGGGGACCCCCTACAACGAGCAGTACTTC. Translating gives CASSLGGGTPYNEQYF.